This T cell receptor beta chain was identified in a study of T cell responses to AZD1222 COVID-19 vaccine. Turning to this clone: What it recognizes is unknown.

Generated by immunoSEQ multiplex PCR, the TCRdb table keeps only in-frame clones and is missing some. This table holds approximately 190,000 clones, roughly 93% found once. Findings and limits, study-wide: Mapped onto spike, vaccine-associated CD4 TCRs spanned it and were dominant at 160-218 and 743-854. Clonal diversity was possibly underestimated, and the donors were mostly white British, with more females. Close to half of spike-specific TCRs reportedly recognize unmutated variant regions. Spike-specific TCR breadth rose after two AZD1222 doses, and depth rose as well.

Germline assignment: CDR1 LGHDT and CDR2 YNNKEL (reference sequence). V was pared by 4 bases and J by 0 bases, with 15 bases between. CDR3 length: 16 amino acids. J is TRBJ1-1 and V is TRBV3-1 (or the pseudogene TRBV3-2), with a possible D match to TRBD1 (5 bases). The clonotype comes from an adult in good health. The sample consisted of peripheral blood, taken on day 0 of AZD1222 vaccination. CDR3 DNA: TGTGCCAGCAGCCTTTCTGGGGGTGCGATGAACACTGAAGCTTTCTTT. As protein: CASSLSGGAMNTEAFF.